The 3 T cell receptor beta chains presented below share a single source sample, sequenced in a study of T-cell memory formation after mild COVID-19. MiXCR, applied by TCRdb to the 5' RACE reads, yields one record per CDR3 protein. Of fewer than 300,000 distinct CDR3 sequences detected, 18% appear once; the ten largest clones hold roughly 23%. Sequencing input: PBMCs or a T cell subset sorted from them (not recorded which). The receptors originated from a young man who had mild COVID-19 (a few samples of this study predate the infection). Cell type and time point are not known.

This clonotype was counted a few times. The rearrangement joins TRBV10-3 to TRBJ2-5; perhaps TRBD2 as D (7 bases). V lost 3 bases to trimming and J lost 4 bases, with 15 bases between them. This CDR3 has 15 residues. CDR1 is ENHRY, CDR2 SYGVKD, per germline. This CDR3 reads CAISDSGGWGETQYF. As DNA, the CDR3 is TGTGCCATCAGTGATTCGGGGGGCTGGGGAGAGACCCAGTACTTC.

The gene calls are TRBV30 and TRBJ2-7, with D uncertain. The V end lost 4 bases, the J end lost 2 bases, and 9 bases lay between the germline ends. The CDR3 length is 12 residues. Germline CDR1 and CDR2: GTSNPN and SVGIG (reference sequence). CDR3 coding DNA: TGTGCCTGGAAAGCCAGCACCTACGAGCAGTACTTC. Translated: CAWKASTYEQYF.

The J gene is TRBJ2-1, the V gene TRBV20-1; 7 bases map to TRBD2. The V and J ends lost 3 bases and 0 bases, in that order; junction bases with no gene match: 5. This CDR3 is 15 amino acids long. In germline, CDR1 is DFQATT, CDR2 SNEGSKA (reference sequence). In DNA form, the CDR3 reads TGCAGTGCTAGGCTAGCGGCGGACTCCTACAATGAGCAGTTCTTC. Translated, it gives CSARLAADSYNEQFF.